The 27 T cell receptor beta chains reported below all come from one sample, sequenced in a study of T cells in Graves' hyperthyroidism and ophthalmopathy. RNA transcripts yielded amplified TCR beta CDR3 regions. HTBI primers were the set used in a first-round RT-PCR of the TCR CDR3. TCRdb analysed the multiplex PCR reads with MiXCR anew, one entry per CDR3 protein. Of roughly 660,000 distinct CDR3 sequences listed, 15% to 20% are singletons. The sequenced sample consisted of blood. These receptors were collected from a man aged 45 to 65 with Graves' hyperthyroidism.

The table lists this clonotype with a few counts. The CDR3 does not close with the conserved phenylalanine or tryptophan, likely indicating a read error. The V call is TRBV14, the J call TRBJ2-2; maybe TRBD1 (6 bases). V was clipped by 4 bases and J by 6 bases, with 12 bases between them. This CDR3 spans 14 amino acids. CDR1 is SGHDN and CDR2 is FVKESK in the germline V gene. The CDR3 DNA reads TGTGCCAGCAGCCTACAGGGATGGGCCGGGGAGCTGTTTGTT. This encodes CASSLQGWAGELFV.

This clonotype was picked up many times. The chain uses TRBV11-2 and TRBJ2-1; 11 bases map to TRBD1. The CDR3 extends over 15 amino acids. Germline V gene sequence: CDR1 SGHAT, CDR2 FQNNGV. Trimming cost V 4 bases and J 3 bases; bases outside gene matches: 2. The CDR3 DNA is TGTGCCAGCAGCTACGGGACAGGGGGCTACAATGAGCAGTTCTTC. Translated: CASSYGTGGYNEQFF.

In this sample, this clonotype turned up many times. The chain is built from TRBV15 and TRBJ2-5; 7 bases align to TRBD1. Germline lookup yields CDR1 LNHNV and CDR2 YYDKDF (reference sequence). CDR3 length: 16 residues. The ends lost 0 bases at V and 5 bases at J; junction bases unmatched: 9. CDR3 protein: CATSRDGDSLLETQYF. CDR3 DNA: TGTGCCACCAGCAGAGACGGGGACAGTCTTCTGGAGACCCAGTACTTC.

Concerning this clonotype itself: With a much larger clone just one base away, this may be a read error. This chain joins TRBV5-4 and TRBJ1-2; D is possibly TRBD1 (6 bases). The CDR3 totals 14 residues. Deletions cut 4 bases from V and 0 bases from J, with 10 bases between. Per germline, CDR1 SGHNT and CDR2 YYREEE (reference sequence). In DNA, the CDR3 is TGTGCCAGCAGCGCCGGGACACCTAACTATGGCTACACCTTC. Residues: CASSAGTPNYGYTF.

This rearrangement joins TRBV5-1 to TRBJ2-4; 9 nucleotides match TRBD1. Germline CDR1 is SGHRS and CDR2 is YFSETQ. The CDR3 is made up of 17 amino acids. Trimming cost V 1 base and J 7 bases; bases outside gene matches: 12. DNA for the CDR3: TGCGCCAGCAGCTTGCTCCGACTCTACGACAGGGGGAACATTCAGTACTTC. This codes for CASSLLRLYDRGNIQYF.

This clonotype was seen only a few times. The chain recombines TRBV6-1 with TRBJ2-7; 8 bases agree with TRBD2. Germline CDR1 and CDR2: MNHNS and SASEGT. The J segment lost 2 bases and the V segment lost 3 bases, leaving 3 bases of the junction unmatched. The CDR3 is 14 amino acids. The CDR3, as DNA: TGTGCCAGCAGTGAGCCGGGAGGGACCTACGAGCAGTACTTC. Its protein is CASSEPGGTYEQYF.

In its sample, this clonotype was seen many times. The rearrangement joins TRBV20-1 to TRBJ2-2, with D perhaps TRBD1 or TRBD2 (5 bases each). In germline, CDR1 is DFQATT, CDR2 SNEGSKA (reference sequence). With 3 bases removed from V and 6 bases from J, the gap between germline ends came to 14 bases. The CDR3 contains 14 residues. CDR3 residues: CSASNSKGPGELFF. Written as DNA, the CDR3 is TGCAGTGCTAGTAACTCAAAGGGACCCGGGGAGCTGTTTTTT.

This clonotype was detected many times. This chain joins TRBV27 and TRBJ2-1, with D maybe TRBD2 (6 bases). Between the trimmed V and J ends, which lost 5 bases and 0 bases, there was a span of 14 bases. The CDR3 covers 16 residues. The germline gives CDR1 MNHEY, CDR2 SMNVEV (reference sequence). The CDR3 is CASSGTPSYSYNEQFF. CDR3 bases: TGTGCCAGCAGTGGGACTCCATCCTACTCCTACAATGAGCAGTTCTTC.

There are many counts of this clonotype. For the CDR3, the DNA is TGTGCCGGTGGGAGAAACACTGAAGCTTTCTTT. This sequence encodes CAGGRNTEAFF. This chain uses TRBV30 with TRBJ1-1; D gene ambiguous. The CDR3 consists of 11 residues. Germline lookup yields CDR1 GTSNPN and CDR2 SVGIG (reference sequence). The germline V and J ends were trimmed by 8 bases and 2 bases, with 9 bases remaining between them.

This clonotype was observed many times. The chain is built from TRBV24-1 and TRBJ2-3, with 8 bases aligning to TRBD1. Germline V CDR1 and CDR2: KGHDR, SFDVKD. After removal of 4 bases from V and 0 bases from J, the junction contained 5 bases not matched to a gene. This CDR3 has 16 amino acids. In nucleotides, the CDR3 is TGTGCCACCAGTGAACCAGGACAGGGAAGCACAGATACGCAGTATTTT. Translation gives CATSEPGQGSTDTQYF.

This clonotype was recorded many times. In DNA, the CDR3 is TGTGCCAGCAGGCCCCGGTTGCATGGGGAGCAGTACTTC. Its translation is CASRPRLHGEQYF. This rearrangement joins TRBV12-3 or TRBV12-4 to TRBJ2-7; D remains ambiguous. The CDR3 runs to 13 residues. The germline V and J ends were trimmed by 6 bases and 7 bases, with 16 bases remaining between them.

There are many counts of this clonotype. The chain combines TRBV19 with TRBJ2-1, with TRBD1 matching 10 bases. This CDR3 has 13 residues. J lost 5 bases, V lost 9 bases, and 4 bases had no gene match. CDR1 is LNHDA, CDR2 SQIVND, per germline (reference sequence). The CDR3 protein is CASDRGQNNEQFF. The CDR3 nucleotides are TGTGCCAGCGACAGGGGGCAGAACAATGAGCAGTTCTTC.

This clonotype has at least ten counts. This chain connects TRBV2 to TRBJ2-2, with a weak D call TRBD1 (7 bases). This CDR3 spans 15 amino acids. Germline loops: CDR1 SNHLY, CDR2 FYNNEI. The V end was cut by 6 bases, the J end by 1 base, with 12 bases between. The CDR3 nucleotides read TGTGCCAGCAGGGCGGGACAGCTGAACACCGGGGAGCTGTTTTTT. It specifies CASRAGQLNTGELFF.

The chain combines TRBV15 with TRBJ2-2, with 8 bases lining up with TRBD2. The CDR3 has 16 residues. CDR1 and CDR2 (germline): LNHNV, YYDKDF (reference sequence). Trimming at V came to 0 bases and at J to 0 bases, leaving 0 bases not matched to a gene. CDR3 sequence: CATSRELAANTGELFF. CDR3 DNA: TGTGCCACCAGCAGAGAACTAGCGGCGAACACCGGGGAGCTGTTTTTT.

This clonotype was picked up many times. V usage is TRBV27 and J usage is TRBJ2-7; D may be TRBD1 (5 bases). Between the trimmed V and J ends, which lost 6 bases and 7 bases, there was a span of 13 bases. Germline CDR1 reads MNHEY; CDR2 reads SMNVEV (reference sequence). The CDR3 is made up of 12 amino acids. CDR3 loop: CASSPRAGEQYF. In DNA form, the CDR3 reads TGTGCCAGCAGCCCCCGCGCAGGGGAGCAGTACTTC.

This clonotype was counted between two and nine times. CDR3 DNA sequence: TGTGCCAGCTCACGAACCGGGCGTATGAGCAATCAGCCCCAGCATTTT. Residues: CASSRTGRMSNQPQHF. V usage is TRBV18 and J usage is TRBJ1-5; unclear D gene. Germline V gives CDR1 KGHSH, CDR2 LQKENI. This CDR3 is built from 16 residues. V lost 4 bases to trimming and J lost 1 base, with 14 bases between them.

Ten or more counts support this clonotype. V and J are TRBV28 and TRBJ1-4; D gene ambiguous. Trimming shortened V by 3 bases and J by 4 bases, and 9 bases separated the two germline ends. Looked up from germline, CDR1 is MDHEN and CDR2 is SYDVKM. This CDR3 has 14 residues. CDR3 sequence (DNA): TGTGCCAGCAGTTTGGGCGCGAGTAATGAAAAACTGTTTTTT. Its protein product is CASSLGASNEKLFF.

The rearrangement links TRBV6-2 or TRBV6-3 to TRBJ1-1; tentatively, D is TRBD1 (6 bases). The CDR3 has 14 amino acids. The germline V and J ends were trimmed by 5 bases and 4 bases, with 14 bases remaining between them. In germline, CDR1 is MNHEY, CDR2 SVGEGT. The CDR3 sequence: CASSQGWRSTEAFF. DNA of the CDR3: TGTGCCAGCAGTCAGGGGTGGAGGAGCACTGAAGCTTTCTTT.

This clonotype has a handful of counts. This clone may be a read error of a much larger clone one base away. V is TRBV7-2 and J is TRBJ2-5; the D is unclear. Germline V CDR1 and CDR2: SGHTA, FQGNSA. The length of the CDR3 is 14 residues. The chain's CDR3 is CVSSLTQHQETQYF. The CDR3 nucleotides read TGTGTCAGCAGCTTGACGCAGCACCAAGAGACCCAGTACTTC. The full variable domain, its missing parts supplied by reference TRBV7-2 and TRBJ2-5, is GAGVSQSPSNKVTEKGKDVELRCDPISGHTALYWYRQSLGQGLEFLIYFQGNSAPDKSGLPSDRFSAERTGGSVSTLTIQRTQQEDSAVYLCVSSLTQHQETQYFGPGTRLLVL.

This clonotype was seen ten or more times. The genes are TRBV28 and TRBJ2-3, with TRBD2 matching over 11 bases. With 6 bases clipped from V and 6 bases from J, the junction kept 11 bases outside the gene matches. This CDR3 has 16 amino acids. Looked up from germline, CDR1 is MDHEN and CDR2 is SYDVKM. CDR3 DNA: TGTGCCAGCAGAAAAACTAGCGGGAGAACGGCTGATACGCAGTATTTT. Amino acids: CASRKTSGRTADTQYF.

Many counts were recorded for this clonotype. CDR3 sequence reads: CAWSTRNNQPQHF. CDR3 in DNA: TGTGCCTGGAGTACAAGAAACAATCAGCCCCAGCATTTT. The chain links TRBV30 to TRBJ1-5; D gene ambiguous. The CDR3 contains 13 residues. Per germline, CDR1 GTSNPN and CDR2 SVGIG (reference sequence). Between the trimmed V and J ends, which lost 2 bases and 3 bases, there was a span of 8 bases.

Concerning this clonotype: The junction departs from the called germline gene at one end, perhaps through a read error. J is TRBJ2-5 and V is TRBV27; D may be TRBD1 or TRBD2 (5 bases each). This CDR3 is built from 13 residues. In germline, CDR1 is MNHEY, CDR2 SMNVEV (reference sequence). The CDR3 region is CASSPLGEETRYF. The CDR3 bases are TGTGCCAGCAGCCCCTTGGGGGAAGAGACCCGGTACTTC.

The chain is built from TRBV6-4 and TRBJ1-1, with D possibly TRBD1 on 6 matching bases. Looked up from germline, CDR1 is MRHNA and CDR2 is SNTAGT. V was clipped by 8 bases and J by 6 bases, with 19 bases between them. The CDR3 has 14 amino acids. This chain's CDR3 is CASRWDSWTAEAFF. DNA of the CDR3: TGTGCCAGCCGGTGGGACTCGTGGACAGCTGAAGCTTTCTTT.

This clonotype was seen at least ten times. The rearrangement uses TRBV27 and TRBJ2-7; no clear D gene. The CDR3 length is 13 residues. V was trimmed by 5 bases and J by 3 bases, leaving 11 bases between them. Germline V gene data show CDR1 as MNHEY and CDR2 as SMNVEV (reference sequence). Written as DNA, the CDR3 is TGTGCCAGCAGTCCCCTCGACGGCTACGAGCAGTACTTC. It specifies CASSPLDGYEQYF.

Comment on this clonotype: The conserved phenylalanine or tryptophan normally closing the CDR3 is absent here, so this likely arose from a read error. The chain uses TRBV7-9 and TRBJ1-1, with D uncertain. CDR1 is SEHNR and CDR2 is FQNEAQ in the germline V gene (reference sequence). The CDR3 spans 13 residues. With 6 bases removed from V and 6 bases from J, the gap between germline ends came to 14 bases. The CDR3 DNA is TGTGCCAGCAGGATTGACCCTAACTCTGAAGCTTTCCTT. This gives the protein CASRIDPNSEAFL.

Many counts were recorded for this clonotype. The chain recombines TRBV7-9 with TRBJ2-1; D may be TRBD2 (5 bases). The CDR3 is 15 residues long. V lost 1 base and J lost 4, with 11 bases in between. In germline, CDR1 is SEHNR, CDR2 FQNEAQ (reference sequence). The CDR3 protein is CASSLDQAVYNEQFF. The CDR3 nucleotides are TGTGCCAGCAGCTTAGACCAAGCGGTTTACAATGAGCAGTTCTTC.

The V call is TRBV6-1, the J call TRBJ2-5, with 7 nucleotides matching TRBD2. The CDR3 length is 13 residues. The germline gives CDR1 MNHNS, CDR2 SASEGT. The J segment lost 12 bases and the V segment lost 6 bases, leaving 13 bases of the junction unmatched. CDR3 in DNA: TGTGCCAGCAGCCCTTCGACTAGCCCGGAAGAGTACTTC. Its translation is CASSPSTSPEEYF.